The next 21 T cell receptor beta chains were all read from a single sample in a study of memory CD4+ T cells and cytomegalovirus serostatus. Single viable CD3+CD4+CD8-CD45RO+ cells were sorted as the memory CD4+ T cells. Sequenced by immunoSEQ multiplex PCR; TCRdb stores in-frame clones only, minus some. The sample has about 41,000 clones, approximately 80% seen once. Sequencing was carried out using memory CD4+ T cells from blood. The receptors were sampled from an adult in good health and CMV-seronegative.

The chain uses TRBV28 and TRBJ1-1; 9 bases line up with TRBD1. CDR1 MDHEN and CDR2 SYDVKM come from the germline V gene. The CDR3 has 16 amino acids. After removal of 7 bases from V and 2 bases from J, the junction contained 11 bases not matched to a gene. The CDR3: CASKALGQGVNTEAFF. The CDR3, as DNA: TGTGCCAGCAAGGCCTTGGGACAGGGAGTTAACACTGAAGCTTTCTTT.

The rearrangement links TRBV11-1 to TRBJ2-2; no firm D call. The CDR3 runs to 15 residues. Between the trimmed V and J ends, which lost 5 bases and 0 bases, there was a span of 10 bases. Germline CDR1 reads SGHAT; CDR2 reads FQDESV (reference sequence). The CDR3 bases are TGTGCCAGCAGCAGAGGCAGATCGAACACCGGGGAGCTGTTTTTT. Protein: CASSRGRSNTGELFF.

V is TRBV5-1 and J is TRBJ2-1, with 11 bases lining up with TRBD2. Germline V gives CDR1 SGHRS, CDR2 YFSETQ. The CDR3 is 15 residues long. V was clipped by 4 bases and J by 7 bases; unmatched bases: 7. The CDR3 spells CASSPPGTSGNEQFF. The CDR3, as DNA: TGCGCCAGCAGCCCCCCCGGGACTAGCGGTAATGAGCAGTTCTTC.

V is TRBV2 and J is TRBJ1-1, with D possibly matching TRBD1 (6 bases). Trimming removed 6 bases from V and 11 bases from J, with 22 bases in between. The CDR3 is 14 residues long. Germline V CDR1 and CDR2: SNHLY, FYNNEI. CDR3 sequence (DNA): TGTGCCAGCAGCCCGGATGGAGGGGGGATTGGTGCTTTCTTT. Amino acids: CASSPDGGGIGAFF.

V usage is TRBV7-2 and J usage is TRBJ2-3; TRBD2 agrees at 7 bases. CDR3 length: 15 residues. With V trimmed by 6 bases and J by 6 bases, 12 bases remained unmatched. Germline CDR1 reads SGHTA; CDR2 reads FQGNSA. The CDR3 coding sequence is TGTGCCAGCAGTCGAGCGGCGGGAGCGGTGGATACGCAGTATTTT. Translating gives CASSRAAGAVDTQYF.

The chain is built from TRBV9 and TRBJ2-1, with D unresolved. The CDR3 is made up of 15 amino acids. CDR1 is SGDLS and CDR2 is YYNGEE in the germline V gene. Trimming removed 1 base from V and 5 bases from J, with 13 bases in between. The CDR3 loop reads CASSVSTDPNNEQFF. The CDR3 DNA reads as TGTGCCAGCAGCGTAAGCACAGACCCAAACAATGAGCAGTTCTTC.

The chain joins TRBV7-8 to TRBJ2-7, with D unresolved. Germline assignment: CDR1 SGHVS and CDR2 FQNEAQ. This CDR3 has 12 amino acids. Trimming took off 1 base at V and 6 bases at J, with 7 bases between the two ends. The CDR3 sequence: CASSLGVSEQYF. CDR3 sequence (DNA): TGTGCCAGCAGCTTAGGCGTAAGCGAGCAGTACTTC.

The chain recombines TRBV4-3 with TRBJ1-6; TRBD1 is a possible D gene (6 bases). Germline CDR1 and CDR2: LGHNA and YSLEER. V lost 0 bases and J 7 bases, leaving 19 bases between the germline ends. This CDR3 has 18 residues. The CDR3 here is CASSQDYLSAGANSPLHF. The CDR3 DNA follows: TGCGCCAGCAGCCAAGATTATCTTTCGGCAGGGGCGAATTCACCCCTCCACTTT.

Only a few counts were recorded for this clone. The chain is built from TRBV30 and TRBJ1-5; 7 bases are shared with TRBD1. Germline loops: CDR1 GTSNPN, CDR2 SVGIG (reference sequence). CDR3 length: 12 amino acids. With 5 bases clipped from V and 6 bases from J, the junction kept 4 bases outside the gene matches. CDR3 DNA: TGTGCCTGGGACAGGGCTGGTCAGCCCCAGCATTTT. It translates to CAWDRAGQPQHF.

This clone was seen only once. The rearrangement joins TRBV19 to TRBJ1-2; weak D call: TRBD1 (5 bases). V was trimmed by 3 bases and J by 4 bases, leaving 15 bases between them. This CDR3 is 15 amino acids long. Germline V gives CDR1 LNHDA, CDR2 SQIVND (reference sequence). CDR3 in DNA: TGTGCCAGTAGTATTCATGACAGAGGCCCCTATGGCTACACCTTC. This sequence encodes CASSIHDRGPYGYTF.

This chain links TRBV6-5 with TRBJ1-4, with TRBD1 matching 7 bases. The germline V gene encodes CDR1 MNHEY and CDR2 SVGAGI. Germline trimming cut 0 bases from V and 16 bases from J; bases unmatched to any gene: 5. This CDR3 spans 12 amino acids. The CDR3 region is CASSYSDRTGFF. CDR3 sequence (DNA): TGTGCCAGCAGTTACTCGGACAGGACCGGGTTTTTT.

The chain joins TRBV2 to TRBJ1-5; D uncertain. V lost 4 bases to trimming and J lost 11 bases, with 15 bases between them. The CDR3 covers 13 residues. CDR1 and CDR2 (germline): SNHLY, FYNNEI. CDR3 protein: CASSGAPHTAQHF. The DNA for the CDR3 is TGTGCCAGCAGTGGGGCCCCGCATACGGCCCAGCATTTT.

About this clone itself: At one of its ends the junction is not consistent with the germline gene, which may arise from a read error. Other DNA sequences from this sample encode an identical CDR3 as well. The J gene is TRBJ1-3, the V gene TRBV28, with unresolved D. Germline CDR1 is MDHEN and CDR2 is SYDVKM. This CDR3 comprises 16 residues. The CDR3 DNA reads TGTGCCAGCAGTTTAGGCTTAGCTTTCTCTGGGAACACCATATATTTT. This encodes CASSLGLAFSGNTIYF.

V is TRBV5-4 and J is TRBJ1-5, with 8 bases matching TRBD1. CDR3 length: 15 residues. J gave up 4 bases and V 0 bases, and 3 bases lay outside the gene matches. CDR1 SGHNT and CDR2 YYREEE come from the germline V gene (reference sequence). CDR3 nucleotides: TGTGCCAGCAGCTTGGGGGGACAGGTTAATCAGCCCCAGCATTTT. It yields the protein CASSLGGQVNQPQHF.

V is TRBV30 and J is TRBJ1-4; 7 bases line up with TRBD1. Germline loops: CDR1 GTSNPN, CDR2 SVGIG (reference sequence). This CDR3 spans 15 amino acids. After removal of 0 bases from V and 5 bases from J, the junction contained 6 bases not matched to a gene. The CDR3 sequence: CAWSVMGQRNEKLFF. The CDR3 coding sequence is TGTGCCTGGAGTGTAATGGGACAGAGGAATGAAAAACTGTTTTTT.

The rearrangement links TRBV19 to TRBJ1-5; the D is unclear. This CDR3 has 15 amino acids. Trimming took 3 bases from V and 6 from J, leaving 15 bases between them. Germline CDR1 LNHDA, CDR2 SQIVND (reference sequence). CDR3 amino acids: CASSIGGREGQPQHF. The CDR3 bases are TGTGCCAGTAGTATCGGAGGCCGGGAGGGTCAGCCCCAGCATTTT.

The chain carries TRBV14 and TRBJ1-4, with D unresolved. Trimming stripped 6 bases from V and 3 bases from J, with 8 bases between. This CDR3 is 13 amino acids long. The germline CDR1 and CDR2 sequences are SGHDN and FVKESK. The CDR3 sequence is CASSPGANEKLFF. CDR3 nucleotides: TGTGCCAGCAGTCCCGGGGCTAATGAAAAACTGTTTTTT.

Notes on this clone: Germline and junction disagree at one end, which may indicate a read error. The chain has TRBV29-1 and TRBJ2-5, with 9 bases matching TRBD1. CDR1 is SQVTM, CDR2 ANQGSEA, per germline. The CDR3 is made up of 13 amino acids. CDR3 sequence: CSAEQGAGETQYF. The CDR3 DNA reads as TGCAGCGCTGAACAGGGGGCCGGCGAGACCCAGTACTTC. Complete variable domain (other parts from reference TRBV29-1 and TRBJ2-5): SAVISQKPSRDICQRGTSLTIQCQVDSQVTMMFWYRQQPGQSLTLIATANQGSEATYESGFVIDKFPISRPNLTFSTLTVSNMSPEDSSIYLCSAEQGAGETQYFGPGTRLLVL.

The V and J genes are TRBV18 and TRBJ1-5; TRBD1 matches at 10 bases. Per germline, CDR1 KGHSH and CDR2 LQKENI. The CDR3 length is 16 residues. Unmatched junction bases numbered 10, after V lost 6 bases and J lost 5 bases. The CDR3 region has the DNA TGTGCCAGCTCTCCTATCGCCGGGACAGGGGATCAGCCCCAGCATTTT. This encodes CASSPIAGTGDQPQHF.

The rearrangement uses TRBV5-4 and TRBJ2-7, with D perhaps matching TRBD2 (6 bases). Looked up from germline, CDR1 is SGHNT and CDR2 is YYREEE (reference sequence). Between the trimmed V and J ends, which lost 0 bases and 2 bases, there was a span of 12 bases. This CDR3 comprises 15 residues. This CDR3 reads CASSLGAGLTYEQYF. CDR3 sequence (DNA): TGTGCCAGCAGCTTGGGTGCGGGACTCACCTACGAGCAGTACTTC.

By frequency in the sample, this clone is medium-sized. This rearrangement joins TRBV11-2 to TRBJ2-7, with D hard to call. Trimming left V 5 bases short and J 5 bases short, with 16 bases between. Germline V CDR1 and CDR2: SGHAT, FQNNGV. The CDR3 totals 14 residues. The CDR3 region has the DNA TGTGCCAGCAGCCTCATGATCTCGGTCCACGAGCAGTACTTC. As protein: CASSLMISVHEQYF. The variable domain in full, with the rest retrieved from reference TRBV11-2 and TRBJ2-7, is EAGVAQSPRYKIIEKRQSVAFWCNPISGHATLYWYQQILGQGPKLLIQFQNNGVVDDSQLPKDRFSAERLKGVDSTLKIQPAKLEDSAVYLCASSLMISVHEQYFGPGTRLTVT.